The 30 T cell receptor beta chains below were found in one sample sequenced in a study of identical twins (dated by TCRdb to 2016 to 2018). Preparation of the library involved 5' RACE. Sequencing was performed on an Illumina HiSeq 2000. Starting from the raw public reads, TCRdb applied fastp trimming at Q25, assembled clones with MiXCR and retained in-frame beta chains. Rows with one shared CDR3 protein collapse into an entry with the most common genes and DNA. This sample gives some 710,000 distinct CDR3 sequences in total; less than 7% of them show up just once. The ten largest make up 1.5% to 2% of the sample. The sequenced sample consisted of naive T cells sorted from blood. According to the study, the label for this sample's cell subset or site signals: cells isolated with a human naive T-cell isolation kit. Source of these receptors: a man younger than 35 in good health.

This clonotype was seen many times. The chain uses TRBV9 and TRBJ1-1, with unresolved D. The germline V and J ends were trimmed by 8 bases and 0 bases, with 11 bases remaining between them. This CDR3 has 13 amino acids. Germline lookup yields CDR1 SGDLS and CDR2 YYNGEE. This CDR3 reads CASGLAVNTEAFF. The CDR3 DNA is TGTGCCAGTGGCCTTGCGGTGAACACTGAAGCTTTCTTT.

This chain links TRBV12-3 or TRBV12-4 with TRBJ2-7; unclear D gene. V lost 3 bases and J 6 bases, leaving 9 bases between the germline ends. The CDR3 is made up of 12 amino acids. For the CDR3, the DNA is TGTGCCAGCAGTTTCGACATCGGCGAGCAGTACTTC. Translated: CASSFDIGEQYF.

This clonotype has ten or more counts. The chain uses TRBV7-8 and TRBJ2-4, with D possibly matching TRBD1 (8 bases). The CDR3 extends over 14 amino acids. Germline CDR1 is SGHVS and CDR2 is FQNEAQ. V was trimmed by 6 bases and J by 7 bases, leaving 16 bases between them. CDR3 nucleotides: TGTGCCAGCAGAAGGGACTACAGGGGGAACATTCAGTACTTC. The encoded protein is CASRRDYRGNIQYF. The full variable domain, completed using reference TRBV7-8 and TRBJ2-4, is GAGVSQSPRYKVAKRGQDVALRCDPISGHVSLFWYQQALGQGPEFLTYFQNEAQLDKSGLPSDRFFAERPEGSVSTLKIQRTQQEDSAVYLCASRRDYRGNIQYFGAGTRLSVL.

This clonotype appeared many times. The chain uses TRBV29-1 and TRBJ1-1, with TRBD1 as a possible D gene (5 bases). The CDR3 consists of 17 residues. Trimming removed 8 bases from V and 0 bases from J, with 25 bases in between. Germline V CDR1 and CDR2: SQVTM, ANQGSEA. This CDR3 reads CSPPKTGVQPLNTEAFF. DNA of the CDR3: TGCAGCCCACCTAAGACGGGGGTCCAACCGTTGAACACTGAAGCTTTCTTT.

The chain has TRBV15 and TRBJ2-5, with D possibly TRBD2 on 6 matching bases. There are 16 residues in the CDR3. Trimming left V 3 bases short and J 4 bases short, with 18 bases between. Germline CDR1 and CDR2: LNHNV and YYDKDF (reference sequence). The CDR3 protein is CATSRAAGRTGETQYF. CDR3 coding DNA: TGTGCCACCAGCAGGGCCGCAGGGAGGACCGGAGAGACCCAGTACTTC.

This clonotype occurred many times. V and J are TRBV3-1 and TRBJ2-1; 11 bases line up with TRBD2. V lost 0 bases to trimming and J lost 7 bases; unmatched junction nucleotides: 5. The length of the CDR3 is 16 residues. In germline, CDR1 is LGHDT, CDR2 YNNKEL (reference sequence). The CDR3 loop is CASSQDVAGGMNEQFF. Written as DNA, the CDR3 is TGTGCCAGCAGCCAAGACGTAGCGGGAGGGATGAATGAGCAGTTCTTC.

On this clonotype itself: A junction boundary mismatches the germline segment, possibly from a read error. CDR3 nucleotide sequence: TGTGCCAGCAGCTTAGAGATGGGCAGCCCTAGCTCTTTC. Residues: CASSLEMGSPSSF. J is TRBJ2-6 and V is TRBV7-2; D is possibly TRBD2 (5 bases). The CDR3 has 13 amino acids. CDR1 and CDR2 from the germline V gene are SGHTA and FQGNSA.

This clonotype was observed at least ten times. The chain recombines TRBV28 with TRBJ2-7; D is uncertain. The CDR3 runs 12 residues. CDR1 and CDR2 (germline): MDHEN, SYDVKM. Trimming cost V 3 bases and J 2 bases, with 5 bases left between them. CDR3 sequence reads: CASSFSAYEQYF. The CDR3, as DNA: TGTGCCAGCAGTTTTTCAGCCTACGAGCAGTACTTC.

The chain combines TRBV9 with TRBJ2-6; no clear D. V was shortened by 4 bases and J by 0 bases, with 11 bases between the two germline ends. The CDR3 runs to 16 residues. CDR1 is SGDLS, CDR2 YYNGEE, per germline. The CDR3: CASSPGFLSGANVLTF. CDR3 DNA: TGTGCCAGCAGCCCCGGATTCCTCTCTGGGGCCAACGTCCTGACTTTC.

This clonotype was counted between two and nine times. CDR3 amino acids: CAWGTSRYEQYF. CDR3 coding DNA: TGTGCCTGGGGGACTAGCCGGTACGAGCAGTACTTC. V is TRBV30 and J is TRBJ2-7, with 9 bases aligning to TRBD2. Germline loops: CDR1 GTSNPN, CDR2 SVGIG (reference sequence). V lost 5 bases to trimming and J lost 4 bases; unmatched junction nucleotides: 3. This CDR3 region has 12 residues.

This clonotype has just one count. The V gene is TRBV7-2, the J gene TRBJ1-1, with D possibly TRBD1 on 5 matching bases. CDR1 SGHTA and CDR2 FQGNSA come from the germline V gene. The V end lost 5 bases, the J end lost 1 base, and 17 bases lay between the germline ends. The CDR3 has 16 amino acids. For the CDR3, the DNA is TGTGCCAGCAGCCGTCGTCGTGGGGGACGGAACACTGAAGCTTTCTTT. Residues: CASSRRRGGRNTEAFF.

This chain joins TRBV7-8 and TRBJ2-1, with D perhaps given as TRBD1 or TRBD2 (5 bases each). Germline V lookup: CDR1 SGHVS, CDR2 FQNEAQ. CDR3 length: 15 residues. V shed 4 bases and J shed 5 bases, with 15 bases lying between them. CDR3 sequence reads: CASSSSYQDNNEQFF. CDR3 bases: TGTGCCAGCAGCTCTAGCTACCAGGACAACAATGAGCAGTTCTTC.

The rearrangement links TRBV12-3 or TRBV12-4 to TRBJ2-1, with 9 bases lining up with TRBD2. This CDR3 contains 15 residues. Trimming removed 4 bases from V and 9 bases from J; junction bases left unmatched: 10. Here the CDR3 reads CASSYPGLASREQFF. The CDR3 coding sequence is TGTGCCAGCAGTTACCCGGGACTAGCATCTCGTGAGCAGTTCTTC.

This clonotype has at least ten counts. The chain carries TRBV6-1 and TRBJ2-3; D is perhaps TRBD2 (5 bases). The CDR3 runs to 15 residues. V lost 1 base to trimming and J lost 4 bases, with 12 bases between them. Germline values: CDR1 MNHNS, CDR2 SASEGT. CDR3 sequence reads: CASSEVAFGADTQYF. The CDR3 bases are TGTGCCAGCAGTGAAGTAGCGTTCGGGGCAGATACGCAGTATTTT.

The table lists this clonotype with many counts. This chain uses TRBV29-1 with TRBJ2-5, with TRBD2 as a possible D gene (6 bases). The CDR3 is 14 amino acids. V shed 4 bases and J shed 3 bases, with 15 bases lying between them. Looked up from germline, CDR1 is SQVTM and CDR2 is ANQGSEA. CDR3 sequence: CSVAGTLKEETQYF. CDR3 nucleotide sequence: TGCAGCGTTGCCGGGACTTTAAAGGAAGAGACCCAGTACTTC.

In this sample, this clonotype turned up many times. V and J are TRBV12-3 or TRBV12-4 and TRBJ2-2, with TRBD2 matching over 13 bases. CDR3 size: 17 residues. Losses at the gene ends were 9 bases for V and 0 bases for J; bases not matched to a gene: 7. CDR3 sequence: CASYPGLAGANTGELFF. CDR3 bases: TGTGCCAGTTACCCCGGACTAGCGGGGGCGAACACCGGGGAGCTGTTTTTT.

This clonotype showed up many times. V gene TRBV27 combines with J gene TRBJ2-5; D is uncertain. Germline V lookup: CDR1 MNHEY, CDR2 SMNVEV (reference sequence). Deletions cut 5 bases from V and 3 bases from J, with 16 bases between. The CDR3 has 15 residues. Written as DNA, the CDR3 is TGTGCCAGCAGTCCATTACTTTGGGGAAAAGAGACCCAGTACTTC. Its protein is CASSPLLWGKETQYF.

This rearrangement joins TRBV7-2 to TRBJ1-2; a possible D gene is TRBD1 (5 bases). Trimming cost V 5 bases and J 4 bases, with 14 bases left between them. The CDR3 contains 14 residues. CDR1 and CDR2 (germline): SGHTA, FQGNSA. The CDR3 DNA reads TGTGCCAGCAGCCCCCGGGGGGGAGGCTATGGCTACACCTTC. Translating it yields CASSPRGGGYGYTF.

The V gene is TRBV20-1, the J gene TRBJ2-6; 11 bases are shared with TRBD1. After removal of 3 bases from V and 0 bases from J, the junction contained 1 base not matched to a gene. CDR1 DFQATT and CDR2 SNEGSKA come from the germline V gene (reference sequence). The CDR3 runs to 16 residues. CDR3 nucleotide sequence: TGCAGTGCTAGGGGGACAGGGGGCTCTGGGGCCAACGTCCTGACTTTC. It encodes CSARGTGGSGANVLTF.

This clonotype was seen repeatedly, ten times or more. CDR3 sequence reads: CATSDAHGGRRETQYF. In DNA, the CDR3 is TGTGCCACCAGTGATGCTCATGGTGGTCGAAGAGAGACCCAGTACTTC. This chain links TRBV24-1 with TRBJ2-5; D is undetermined. V was pared by 3 bases and J by 4 bases, with 17 bases between. CDR1 and CDR2 (germline): KGHDR, SFDVKD. The CDR3 loop spans 16 amino acids.

There are a few counts of this clonotype. The V call is TRBV19, the J call TRBJ2-5; D not certain. CDR3 length equals 15 residues. The V and J ends lost 3 bases and 2 bases respectively, with 13 bases between them. Germline V gives CDR1 LNHDA, CDR2 SQIVND (reference sequence). The CDR3 nucleotides read TGTGCCAGTAGTATGGCAGGCCGAAGTCAAGAGACCCAGTACTTC. As protein: CASSMAGRSQETQYF.

Ten or more counts support this clonotype. J is TRBJ2-1 and V is TRBV20-1; TRBD2 matches at 9 bases. V lost 5 bases to trimming and J lost 4 bases; unmatched junction nucleotides: 6. CDR3 length: 14 residues. The germline V gene encodes CDR1 DFQATT and CDR2 SNEGSKA (reference sequence). The CDR3 DNA reads TGCAGTGCTCCATTGACTAGCGGATACAATGAGCAGTTCTTC. This translates into CSAPLTSGYNEQFF.

The genes are TRBV7-6 and TRBJ2-2; D uncertain. Germline V CDR1 and CDR2: SGHVS, FNYEAQ. The CDR3 contains 14 residues. Between the trimmed V and J ends, which lost 1 base and 6 bases, there was a span of 9 bases. The CDR3 coding sequence is TGTGCCAGCAGCTTAGTAATGGGTCCCGGGGAGCTGTTTTTT. It codes for CASSLVMGPGELFF.

This clonotype appeared a few times. The chain uses TRBV5-1 and TRBJ2-5; TRBD1 matches 8 bases. The CDR3 covers 15 residues. Germline CDR1 is SGHRS and CDR2 is YFSETQ. J gave up 7 bases and V 2 bases, and 10 bases lay outside the gene matches. CDR3 region: CASSFGTGLDRTQYF. CDR3 sequence (DNA): TGCGCCAGCAGCTTCGGGACAGGTCTTGACCGGACCCAGTACTTC.

At least ten counts were recorded for this clonotype. The V call is TRBV6-6, the J call TRBJ1-1; no definite D call. Germline-derived CDR1 and CDR2 are MNHNY and SVGAGI (reference sequence). Trimming shortened V by 5 bases and J by 9 bases, and 10 bases separated the two germline ends. The CDR3 runs 11 residues. The CDR3, as DNA: TGTGCCAGCAGTACGGATCGAAAAGCTTTCTTT. Translated, it gives CASSTDRKAFF.

This clonotype came up many times. The gene calls are TRBV9 and TRBJ1-1, with TRBD1 matching 8 bases. CDR3 length equals 13 residues. V was clipped by 0 bases and J by 11 bases; unmatched bases: 6. Germline V gene lookup returns CDR1 SGDLS and CDR2 YYNGEE. Here the CDR3 reads CASSVGGRGPAFF. The CDR3 DNA sequence: TGTGCCAGCAGCGTAGGCGGCAGGGGGCCTGCTTTCTTT.

This clonotype was counted only a few times. The CDR3 reads CASSVEWGLDTQYF. CDR3 in DNA: TGTGCCAGCAGCGTAGAGTGGGGTCTGGATACGCAGTATTTT. The rearrangement links TRBV9 to TRBJ2-3; D is undetermined. V was cut by 0 bases and J by 6 bases, with 11 bases left in between. The CDR3 has 14 amino acids. Germline V gene data show CDR1 as SGDLS and CDR2 as YYNGEE.

This clonotype was recorded many times. The chain uses TRBV9 and TRBJ2-7; D perhaps matches TRBD2 (5 bases). This CDR3 is 15 amino acids long. The germline V and J ends were trimmed by 3 bases and 3 bases, with 16 bases remaining between them. Germline assignment: CDR1 SGDLS and CDR2 YYNGEE. CDR3 coding DNA: TGTGCCAGCAGCGCCTACGAGCGGAGCAACTACGAGCAGTACTTC. It yields the protein CASSAYERSNYEQYF.

This clonotype was recorded many times. The rearrangement uses TRBV29-1 and TRBJ2-2; either TRBD1 or TRBD2 may supply D (5 bases each). This CDR3 is 11 amino acids long. The germline V and J ends were trimmed by 6 bases and 7 bases, with 9 bases remaining between them. The germline V gene has CDR1 SQVTM and CDR2 ANQGSEA. The CDR3 sequence: CSVGDLGELFF. The CDR3 bases are TGCAGCGTGGGGGATCTCGGGGAGCTGTTTTTT.

The J gene is TRBJ2-4, the V gene TRBV7-7; D perhaps matches TRBD2 (5 bases). Trimming stripped 5 bases from V and 0 bases from J, with 11 bases between. CDR1 is SSHAT and CDR2 is FNYEAQ in the germline V gene (reference sequence). The CDR3 extends over 15 amino acids. The CDR3: CASSVSELAKNIQYF. DNA of the CDR3: TGTGCCAGCAGCGTTAGCGAGTTAGCCAAAAACATTCAGTACTTC.